The clone carrying this TCR beta chain was detected many times. Its cognate antigen is unknown. TCRdb passed the 5' RACE reads through MiXCR, listing each CDR3 protein once. The sample contains about 580,000 distinct CDR3 sequences, less than 20% of which appear only once. These data come from a study of T cells after yellow fever vaccination. The V end was cut by 0 bases, the J end by 3 bases, with 9 bases between. CDR3 length: 15 amino acids. Germline CDR1 is MNHEY and CDR2 is SVGEGT. Regarding the study as a whole: Some clonotypes, a small share, were shared between CD4 and CD8 compartments. FACS-sorted repertoires could contain abundant clonotypes contaminating from the bulk population.

Sequences were derived from PBMCs, sampled less than 6 days after the first yellow fever vaccination. The chain combines TRBV6-2 or TRBV6-3 with TRBJ2-1; D may be TRBD2 (5 bases). The receptor comes from a man between 18 and 29 years old who received the YFV17D yellow fever vaccine. CDR3 sequence: CASSYSSAIYNEQFF. The CDR3 coding sequence is TGTGCCAGCAGTTACTCTAGCGCGATCTACAATGAGCAGTTCTTC.